This T cell receptor (beta chain) was recorded in a study of T cells in Graves' hyperthyroidism and ophthalmopathy (dated by TCRdb to about 2019). Turning to the overall study: Peripheral blood samples were taken at the time of initial diagnosis, prior to any treatment. To identify TCR V-J signatures that set the groups apart, the researchers used a discovery cohort of 90 to 100 patients, made up of 40 to 45 with Graves' ophthalmopathy and some 55 with stable Graves' hyperthyroidism. Prospective prediction of ophthalmopathy was tested in an independent validation cohort of some 19 hyperthyroidism patients and 17 patients who later progressed to ophthalmopathy. For training and testing, the 100 or so patients in the discovery cohort were randomly divided in a 7:3 ratio. The study also compared thyroid tissue and blood T-cell repertoires from a handful of Graves' hyperthyroidism patients. Once sampling was done, hyperthyroidism patients were given methimazole at a starting dose of 30 mg daily, whereas ophthalmopathy patients were given high-dose intravenous methylprednisolone. The paper reports TCR Vbeta CDR3 sequencing of 140 or so peripheral blood samples: over 40 ophthalmopathy, fewer than 85 hyperthyroidism and approximately 17 progressor patients.

General findings and caveats noted by the study authors: Sample size was not statistically predetermined, and blinding of investigators to group allocation was not performed. Most expanded thyroid clonotypes (frequency above 0.001) were also detected in blood, a finding suggesting that blood repertoires may reflect thyroid immune responses. During validation, the model predicted progression to ophthalmopathy a median of approximately six months ahead of onset, with around 71% sensitivity and 72% to 80% specificity. In cross-validation, a model built on a 13 V-J signature told ophthalmopathy apart from stable hyperthyroidism with 85% to 90% sensitivity and approximately 81% specificity, and in testing the same model reached 80%/75%.

Ophthalmopathy patients had moderately to severely active disease, with a Clinical Activity Score of 3 or more, a NOSPECS grade of 4 or more, and a disease duration of less than 3 months. The study excluded patients with uncontrolled infections, other autoimmune diseases, pregnancy or lactation. Diagnoses were established on the basis of clinical symptoms, serum thyroxine and TRAb, thyroid ultrasound, and orbital computed tomography. PBMCs were isolated from about 10 ml of fresh peripheral blood by Ficoll-Paque density gradient centrifugation. Trizol reagent was used to extract total RNA, and RNA quality was then checked on an Agilent 2100 Bioanalyzer. About this clonotype: Its binding antigen is unknown. No much larger clone exists at a distance of one base, and base qualities are not known.

The TCR beta CDR3 regions were amplified from the RNA transcripts. The first round of RT-PCR for the TCR CDR3 was performed with the HTBI primer set and the Qiagen OneStep RT-PCR kit. The libraries were constructed in a second round of multiplex PCR and then size-selected and purified. Paired-end sequencing of the libraries was performed with 100 bp reads on an Illumina HiSeq2000. For the original study's pipeline: SOAPnuke was used to process the raw data, throwing out any read that contained adapters or uncalled bases, had a mean Phred below 15, or lacked an exact constant-primer or identifier match. High-quality paired reads were merged with COPE v1.2.5, and unique nucleotide sequences were defined as clonotypes. MiTCR v1.1 was used to align clonotypes to the IMGT TRBV, TRBD and TRBJ reference segments. Only V-J combinations with frequency above 0.0001, covering roughly 99% of repertoires, were analysed. The TCS score was defined as the ratio of F50 (clonal expansion) to E x V (chaos), calculated using BLOSUM62-based TCRdist between CDR3 peptides within each V-J. Welch's t-statistics and random forest reduced around 550 V-J features to 13, which were used in a naive Bayes classifier (R e1071). Using fastp at Q25 and MiXCR, TCRdb reprocessed the public reads and kept productive beta chains. Rows with a matching CDR3 protein are joined into one entry that keeps the most common DNA and genes. The V and J calls, along with clone size, are taken from TCRdb and not from the paper's own processing. The table for this sample lists 400,000 to 550,000 distinct CDR3 sequences; about 24% of them were counted only once. The leading ten clones occupy approximately 10% of the sample.

The source material was blood. The TCR was taken from a woman aged 25-40 years with Graves' ophthalmopathy.

At the DNA level, the sequence is TGCAGTGCTACGGATTTGGACACCGGGGAGCTGTTTTTT. Its translation reads: CSATDLDTGELFF. The chain is encoded by TRBV20-1 joined to TRBJ2-2; the D segment cannot be called with confidence. The cysteine opens and the phenylalanine closes a CDR3 of 13 amino acids. Left in the record is the CDR3 DNA by itself, 39 bases read in frame from the first base. The germline V gene (reference sequence) sets CDR1 to DFQATT and CDR2 to SNEGSKA. V lost 4 bases and J lost 3 bases; the stretch between them is 9 bases long.